A selection of T cell receptor beta chains follows, all from one sample in a study of shared clonotypes between healthy human individuals. Method: immunoSEQ multiplex PCR; TCRdb's copy keeps in-frame clones and lacks some. Of 2.5 million or so clones in the sample, 85% to 95% were seen once. Sequencing was carried out using naive CD4+ T cells sorted from blood. The source is a young man in good health. Each CDR3 is given with its conserved first and last residue. A D gene is named only where the DNA matches it firmly. Clone size is not always given. Where it is, it says once, few, many or a class for expanded clones.

D gene,J gene,clone size,V gene,CDR3 length,CDR3 protein,CDR3 DNA
.,TRBJ2-3,.,TRBV12-2,19,CASRLARTSGFFRTDTQYF,TGTGCAAGTCGCTTAGCGCGGACTAGCGGGTTCTTTCGAACAGATACGCAGTATTTT
TRBD2,TRBJ2-1,once,TRBV7-2,15,CASSEGTSGRNEQFF,TGTGCCAGCAGCGAAGGGACTAGCGGGAGGAATGAGCAGTTCTTC
TRBD1,TRBJ2-7,.,TRBV29-1,13,CSVEMGQGYEQYF,TGCAGCGTTGAAATGGGACAGGGCTACGAGCAGTACTTC
.,TRBJ1-2,.,TRBV18,14,CASSPETGNYGYTF,TGTGCCAGCTCACCAGAAACGGGGAACTATGGCTACACCTTC
.,TRBJ2-2,.,TRBV2,16,CASTPLTGVNTGELFF,TGTGCCAGCACCCCTTTGACAGGAGTCAACACCGGGGAGCTGTTTTTT
.,TRBJ2-4,.,TRBV10-3,13,CAISQDQGNIQYF,TGTGCCATCAGCCAAGATCAGGGAAACATTCAGTACTTC
TRBD2,TRBJ2-1,.,TRBV4-1,19,CASSQERTSGRIRNNEQFF,TGCGCCAGCAGCCAAGAAAGGACTAGCGGGAGAATACGTAACAATGAGCAGTTCTTC
TRBD2,TRBJ2-3,once,TRBV27,16,CASSGTIGYFADTQYF,TGTGCCAGCAGTGGGACTATAGGTTATTTTGCAGATACGCAGTATTTT
.,TRBJ1-2,.,TRBV6-5,15,CASSYTGGGNYGYTF,TGTGCCAGCAGTTATACTGGGGGGGGAAACTATGGCTACACCTTC
TRBD2,TRBJ2-1,.,TRBV11-3,15,CASSLGLAGYNEQFF,TGTGCCAGCAGCTTAGGACTAGCGGGGTACAATGAGCAGTTCTTC
TRBD1,TRBJ2-5,.,TRBV6-5,15,CASSLGTGGGETQYF,TGTGCCAGCAGTCTCGGGACAGGGGGAGGAGAGACCCAGTACTTC
.,TRBJ1-2,.,TRBV11-2,14,CASSLGDKVYGYTF,TGTGCCAGCAGCTTAGGGGACAAGGTCTATGGCTACACCTTC
TRBD1,TRBJ2-5,.,TRBV14,15,CASSQDEHRGSEQYF,TGTGCCAGCAGCCAAGATGAACACAGGGGGAGTGAGCAGTACTTC
.,TRBJ1-3,.,TRBV11-2,15,CASSLGGASGNTIYF,TGTGCCAGCAGCTTAGGTGGAGCCTCTGGAAACACCATATATTTT
TRBD2,TRBJ2-7,.,TRBV5-4,13,CASSGTSGYEQYF,TGTGCCAGCAGCGGGACTAGCGGTTACGAGCAGTACTTC
.,TRBJ1-6,.,TRBV18,14,CASSPSRGGSPLHF,TGTGCCAGCTCACCATCGAGGGGAGGTTCACCCCTCCACTTT
.,TRBJ1-4,.,TRBV7-9,12,CASSRGWEKLFF,TGTGCCAGCAGCCGGGGGTGGGAAAAACTGTTTTTT
.,TRBJ1-1,.,TRBV30,11,CAWSVFTEAFF,TGTGCCTGGAGTGTGTTTACTGAAGCTTTCTTT
.,TRBJ1-1,.,TRBV5-1,14,CASSLVSENTEAFF,TGCGCCAGCAGCTTGGTTTCCGAGAACACTGAAGCTTTCTTT
.,TRBJ1-2,.,TRBV5-6,11,CASSLLGGYTF,TGTGCCAGCAGCTTGTTGGGTGGCTACACCTTC
.,TRBJ1-5,few,TRBV5-6,12,CASSLGNQPQHF,TGTGCCAGCAGCTTGGGCAATCAGCCCCAGCATTTT
TRBD2,TRBJ2-2,once,TRBV6-6,15,CASSLDLAATGELFF,TGTGCCAGCAGCTTGGACCTAGCGGCCACCGGGGAGCTGTTTTTT
.,TRBJ2-3,.,TRBV11-1,13,CASSGGAPDTQYF,TGTGCCAGCAGCGGGGGGGCCCCAGATACGCAGTATTTT
.,TRBJ1-4,.,TRBV5-1,16,CASSPGPSSTNEKLFF,TGCGCCAGCAGCCCGGGTCCCAGCTCAACTAATGAAAAACTGTTTTTT
TRBD1,TRBJ1-4,.,TRBV5-1,18,CGPSERPRDRVTNEKLFF,TGCGGCCCTTCGGAACGGCCTCGGGACAGGGTCACTAATGAAAAACTGTTTTTT
.,TRBJ2-5,once,TRBV11-3,14,CASSLGGGQETQYF,TGTGCCAGCAGCTTAGGGGGTGGGCAAGAGACCCAGTACTTC
.,TRBJ1-5,.,TRBV11-2,15,CASSLGSYSNQPQHF,TGTGCCAGCAGCTTAGGCAGTTATAGCAATCAGCCCCAGCATTTT
TRBD1,TRBJ1-2,.,TRBV30,15,CAWTSGQGLNYGYTF,TGTGCCTGGACCTCCGGACAGGGCCTCAACTATGGCTACACCTTC
.,TRBJ1-2,.,TRBV11-2,15,CASSSDLNRVWGYTF,TGTGCCAGCAGCTCCGACCTCAACAGGGTTTGGGGCTACACCTTC
.,TRBJ1-5,.,TRBV19,17,CASSIGPFRDLPGPQHF,TGTGCCAGTAGTATAGGACCCTTCCGCGACCTTCCGGGGCCCCAGCATTTT
.,TRBJ1-1,.,TRBV7-9,15,CASSNLQGVGTEAFF,TGTGCCAGCAGCAATCTACAGGGTGTAGGCACTGAAGCTTTCTTT
.,TRBJ1-1,.,TRBV6-1,13,CASSEEISWGAFF,TGTGCCAGCAGTGAAGAGATCTCCTGGGGGGCTTTCTTT
.,TRBJ2-1,.,TRBV18,17,CASSPDWGLSSYNEQFF,TGTGCCAGCTCACCGGATTGGGGGCTTAGCTCCTACAATGAGCAGTTCTTC
.,TRBJ1-1,.,TRBV7-9,15,CASTTTGTVNTEAFF,TGTGCCAGCACCACTACAGGGACGGTTAACACTGAAGCTTTCTTT
.,TRBJ1-1,.,TRBV12-5,11,CASGLIRGAFF,TGTGCTAGTGGACTGATCAGGGGAGCTTTCTTT
.,TRBJ1-5,.,TRBV6-9,14,CASRLGRENQPQHF,TGTGCCAGCAGGCTAGGACGGGAAAATCAGCCCCAGCATTTT
.,TRBJ1-5,.,TRBV19,14,CASSHREENQPQHF,TGTGCCAGTAGTCACAGGGAAGAAAATCAGCCCCAGCATTTT
.,TRBJ1-4,.,TRBV5-1,14,CASSLTRGDEKLFF,TGCGCCAGCAGCTTGACTCGGGGGGATGAAAAACTGTTTTTT
TRBD2,TRBJ2-3,.,TRBV7-2,15,CASSLASGGTDTQYF,TGTGCCAGCAGCTTGGCTAGCGGGGGAACAGATACGCAGTATTTT
.,TRBJ1-6,.,TRBV5-6,17,CASSFPQSGGFNSPLHF,TGTGCCAGCAGCTTCCCTCAGTCTGGCGGCTTTAATTCACCCCTCCACTTT
.,TRBJ2-3,.,TRBV4-1,13,CASSQDPTVTQYF,TGCGCCAGCAGCCAAGATCCGACGGTTACGCAGTATTTT
.,TRBJ1-5,.,TRBV6-5,13,CASSGSFNQPQHF,TGTGCCAGCAGCGGCAGCTTCAATCAGCCCCAGCATTTT
.,TRBJ1-1,few,TRBV10-3,13,CAITPEGYTEAFF,TGTGCCATCACTCCGGAAGGGTACACTGAAGCTTTCTTT
.,TRBJ1-4,.,TRBV9,15,CASSVTQGLGEKLFF,TGTGCCAGCAGCGTAACCCAGGGTCTTGGTGAAAAACTGTTTTTT
TRBD1,TRBJ2-1,.,TRBV6-5,16,CASSYSTGGSYNEQFF,TGTGCCAGCAGTTACTCGACAGGGGGAAGTTACAATGAGCAGTTCTTC
TRBD2,TRBJ2-5,.,TRBV2,15,CASSSSSGGEETQYF,TGTGCCAGCAGTTCCTCTAGCGGGGGGGAAGAGACCCAGTACTTC
.,TRBJ2-7,.,TRBV19,13,CASSLGGSYEQYF,TGTGCCAGTAGCCTAGGGGGCTCCTACGAGCAGTACTTC
.,TRBJ1-4,.,TRBV7-9,15,CASSLDGATNEKLFF,TGTGCCAGCAGCTTAGATGGTGCAACTAATGAAAAACTGTTTTTT
.,TRBJ1-1,.,TRBV6-5,13,CASSTNENTEAFF,TGTGCCAGCAGCACAAATGAGAACACTGAAGCTTTCTTT
.,TRBJ1-6,.,TRBV11-1,15,CASSLYDGVNSPLHF,TGTGCCAGCAGCCTCTATGACGGAGTAAATTCACCCCTCCACTTT
TRBD2,TRBJ2-1,.,TRBV7-9,16,CASSQTSGGQVNEQFF,TGTGCCAGCAGCCAGACTAGCGGGGGCCAGGTGAACGAGCAGTTCTTC
.,TRBJ2-3,.,TRBV19,14,CASSKGSGTDTQYF,TGTGCCAGTAGTAAGGGGTCCGGCACAGATACGCAGTATTTT
TRBD1,TRBJ2-5,once,TRBV2,13,CASSTGDWETQYF,TGTGCCAGTTCAACAGGGGATTGGGAGACCCAGTACTTC
TRBD1,TRBJ2-5,.,TRBV10-3,12,CATSTGEETQYF,TGTGCCACATCGACAGGGGAAGAGACCCAGTACTTC
.,TRBJ2-3,.,TRBV2,12,CASRPGADTQYF,TGTGCCAGCAGGCCGGGCGCAGATACGCAGTATTTT
.,TRBJ1-2,.,TRBV11-2,14,CASSLRRGNYGYTF,TGTGCCAGCAGCCTCCGACGGGGTAACTATGGCTACACCTTC
TRBD1,TRBJ2-7,.,TRBV28,14,CASSSQGAGYEQYF,TGTGCCAGCAGTTCACAGGGGGCAGGTTACGAGCAGTACTTC
.,TRBJ1-2,.,TRBV4-2,15,CASSQDYRTPDGYTF,TGTGCCAGCAGCCAAGACTATAGGACGCCGGACGGCTACACCTTC
.,TRBJ2-2,.,TRBV5-1,16,CASSLAGQGHTGELFF,TGCGCCAGCAGCTTGGCCGGGCAGGGGCACACCGGGGAGCTGTTTTTT